Below, 30 T cell receptor beta chains from the same sample are listed, as sequenced in a study of blood T cells in healthy people across ages. A second PCR of roughly 7 to 11 cycles used a sample-barcoded 5' primer and a J-beta primer mix. One entry per CDR3 protein, called by TCRdb with MiXCR from the 5' RACE reads. This sample has approximately 490,000 distinct CDR3 sequences, with around 24% found just once. A further study also used this sample, focusing on T cells of mothers and their children.

Sequencing was carried out using blood. Every receptor here comes from a boy aged 5-17 years in good health.

The V call is TRBV3-1, the J call TRBJ1-2; D remains unclear. Per the germline V gene, CDR1 is LGHDT and CDR2 is YNNKEL (reference sequence). The CDR3 contains 15 residues. Trimming stripped 3 bases from V and 2 bases from J, with 13 bases between. The CDR3 DNA reads TGTGCCAGCAGCCAGGACCAGATAGCCAACTATGGCTACACCTTC. As protein: CASSQDQIANYGYTF.

The chain joins TRBV9 to TRBJ2-6; maybe TRBD2 (6 bases). V was trimmed by 0 bases and J by 5 bases, leaving 9 bases between them. CDR3 size: 15 residues. In germline, CDR1 is SGDLS, CDR2 YYNGEE. The CDR3 loop reads CASSVARDWANVLTF. The CDR3 DNA sequence: TGTGCCAGCAGCGTAGCCAGGGACTGGGCCAACGTCCTGACTTTC.

This chain links TRBV5-6 with TRBJ2-4; 9 bases are shared with TRBD1. The germline gives CDR1 SGHDT, CDR2 YYEEEE. V was clipped by 3 bases and J by 7 bases; unmatched bases: 8. The CDR3 contains 15 residues. CDR3 in amino acids: CASSSGTGLYNIQYF. For the CDR3, the DNA is TGTGCCAGCAGCTCTGGGACAGGGCTTTATAACATTCAGTACTTC.

The CDR3 coding sequence is TGCAGCGTCATTGGGACCGAAATTAATCAGCCCCAGCATTTT. Protein sequence: CSVIGTEINQPQHF. The J gene is TRBJ1-5, the V gene TRBV29-1, with D possibly matching TRBD1 (5 bases). V lost 6 bases to trimming and J lost 4 bases, with 16 bases between them. This CDR3 contains 14 residues. CDR1 and CDR2 from the germline V gene are SQVTM and ANQGSEA.

This clonotype was counted between two and nine times. The CDR3 here is CSVYLYNTGELFF. The DNA for the CDR3 is TGCAGCGTTTATCTCTATAACACCGGGGAGCTGTTTTTT. The V and J genes are TRBV29-1 and TRBJ2-2; D unclear. This CDR3 spans 13 amino acids. Germline CDR1 reads SQVTM; CDR2 reads ANQGSEA. The V end was cut by 5 bases, the J end by 2 bases, with 9 bases between.

This chain joins TRBV4-3 and TRBJ1-1; TRBD1 agrees at 9 bases. The ends lost 2 bases at V and 4 bases at J; junction bases unmatched: 5. Per the germline V gene, CDR1 is LGHNA and CDR2 is YSLEER. CDR3 length: 15 amino acids. For the CDR3, the DNA is TGCGCCAGCAGCCAACTACAGGGGGCTCGCACTGAAGCTTTCTTT. Protein product: CASSQLQGARTEAFF.

V is TRBV5-1 and J is TRBJ1-1; no firm D call. Deletions cut 5 bases from V and 4 bases from J, with 12 bases between. The CDR3 loop spans 13 amino acids. The germline V gene encodes CDR1 SGHRS and CDR2 YFSETQ. The CDR3 coding sequence is TGCGCCAGCAGTCCATATATCCCCACTGAAGCTTTCTTT. This codes for CASSPYIPTEAFF.

This clonotype came up a few times. The rearrangement joins TRBV7-3 to TRBJ2-6, with D perhaps given as TRBD1 or TRBD2 (6 bases each). V gave up 3 bases and J gave up 0 bases, with 15 bases separating them. Germline loops: CDR1 SGHTA, CDR2 FQGTGA. The CDR3 is 18 residues long. CDR3 residues: CASSLGGRPSSGANVLTF. CDR3 nucleotide sequence: TGTGCCAGCAGCTTGGGGGGCAGGCCAAGCTCTGGGGCCAACGTCCTGACTTTC.

The genes are TRBV7-2 and TRBJ2-7; perhaps TRBD1 as D (6 bases). V was pared by 4 bases and J by 0 bases, with 10 bases between. The germline gives CDR1 SGHTA, CDR2 FQGNSA. The CDR3 spans 14 residues. The CDR3 DNA sequence: TGTGCCAGCAGCTCCCGGGACAACTCCTACGAGCAGTACTTC. Translation gives CASSSRDNSYEQYF. Looking up the rest from reference TRBV7-2 and TRBJ2-7 gives the full variable domain: GAGVSQSPSNKVTEKGKDVELRCDPISGHTALYWYRQSLGQGLEFLIYFQGNSAPDKSGLPSDRFSAERTGGSVSTLTIQRTQQEDSAVYLCASSSRDNSYEQYFGPGTRLTVT.

The chain links TRBV20-1 to TRBJ2-1, with 9 bases identical to TRBD2. J gave up 13 bases and V 5 bases, and 3 bases lay outside the gene matches. This CDR3 is 10 amino acids long. CDR1 and CDR2 (germline): DFQATT, SNEGSKA (reference sequence). The CDR3 region has the DNA TGCAGTGCTTTTAGCGGGAGACAGTTCTTC. This encodes CSAFSGRQFF.

This clonotype was seen a few times. The genes are TRBV10-3 and TRBJ1-1; TRBD1 is a possible D gene (5 bases). The V gene lost 4 bases and the J gene lost 5 bases, with 14 bases spanning the gap. The CDR3 runs 14 residues. Germline assignment: CDR1 ENHRY and CDR2 SYGVKD. The CDR3 nucleotides are TGTGCCATCAGTGGTCGATCAGGGCGTACTGAAGCTTTCTTT. Protein product: CAISGRSGRTEAFF.

Note on this clonotype: A much larger clone is a single base away; this may be a read error. The chain has TRBV14 and TRBJ2-5; D might be TRBD2 (5 bases). The CDR3 runs to 19 residues. Germline V gene sequence: CDR1 SGHDN, CDR2 FVKESK. Deletions cut 0 bases from V and 5 bases from J, with 25 bases between. The CDR3 reads CASSQDSYASTLTLETQYF. The DNA of the CDR3 is TGTGCCAGCAGCCAAGATAGTTATGCTAGCACCCTTACGTTGGAGACCCAGTACTTC.

Concerning this clonotype itself: The junction shows a germline mismatch at one end, possibly a read error. The chain employs TRBV11-2 and TRBJ2-2; D might be TRBD1 or TRBD2, each matching 5 bases. The CDR3 runs 16 residues. Germline V gene data show CDR1 as SGHAT and CDR2 as FQNNGV. The CDR3 DNA is TGTGCCAGCAGCTTAGTGGGGCAGTTACCGACCGGGGAGCTGTTCTTT. Translating it yields CASSLVGQLPTGELFF. The full variable domain, with the rest looked up from reference TRBV11-2 and TRBJ2-2, is EAGVAQSPRYKIIEKRQSVAFWCNPISGHATLYWYQQILGQGPKLLIQFQNNGVVDDSQLPKDRFSAERLKGVDSTLKIQPAKLEDSAVYLCASSLVGQLPTGELFFGEGSRLTVL.

This chain links TRBV6-5 with TRBJ2-5; D remains unclear. TRBJ2-1 matches the DNA end more closely, so the J call is doubtful. CDR3 length: 11 residues. Germline V gene data show CDR1 as MNHEY and CDR2 as SVGAGI. CDR3 sequence reads: CASRLINEQFF. The CDR3 nucleotides are TGTGCCAGCAGACTAATCAATGAGCAGTTCTTC.

This clonotype has a handful of counts. V usage is TRBV7-2 and J usage is TRBJ1-6, with TRBD1 matching over 10 bases. Per the germline V gene, CDR1 is SGHTA and CDR2 is FQGNSA. The trim removed 6 bases at V and 10 bases at J, leaving 12 bases unmatched. CDR3 length equals 16 residues. Here the CDR3 reads CASSHRDRGAGSPLHF. The CDR3 DNA sequence: TGTGCCAGCAGTCACCGGGACAGGGGCGCGGGATCACCCCTCCACTTT.

This rearrangement joins TRBV6-5 to TRBJ2-1, with 11 nucleotides matching TRBD2. V was clipped by 6 bases and J by 7 bases; unmatched bases: 8. From germline, CDR1 is MNHEY and CDR2 SVGAGI. This CDR3 has 15 amino acids. The CDR3 sequence: CASSSTSGSPNEQFF. As DNA, the CDR3 is TGTGCCAGCAGCTCAACTAGCGGGAGTCCGAATGAGCAGTTCTTC.

The gene calls are TRBV6-2 or TRBV6-3 and TRBJ2-7; D unclear. The V end was cut by 10 bases, the J end by 6 bases, with 13 bases between. This CDR3 region has 11 residues. The V gene's germline CDR1 is MNHEY and CDR2 SVGEGT. CDR3 DNA: TGTGCCACCACCGTTAATACCGAGCAGTACTTC. Amino acid sequence: CATTVNTEQYF.

In this sample, this clonotype turned up a few times. The chain is built from TRBV3-1 and TRBJ2-5; 10 bases map to TRBD1. The CDR3 runs to 16 residues. The germline gives CDR1 LGHDT, CDR2 YNNKEL (reference sequence). Unmatched junction bases numbered 6, after V lost 4 bases and J lost 1 base. CDR3 DNA: TGTGCCAGCAGCCCCCGGGACAGGGGATTCCAAGAGACCCAGTACTTC. This gives the protein CASSPRDRGFQETQYF.

This clonotype was counted a few times. The gene calls are TRBV12-3 or TRBV12-4 and TRBJ1-2; a weak D match, TRBD1 (6 bases). V was clipped by 8 bases and J by 1 base, with 14 bases between them. The CDR3 length is 14 residues. The CDR3 DNA reads TGTGCCAGCGACGGGGGGCGCGGTAACTATGGCTACACCTTC. Translating it yields CASDGGRGNYGYTF.

In its sample, this clonotype was seen many times. This chain connects TRBV6-4 to TRBJ2-6; the D gene is possibly TRBD2 (6 bases). The CDR3 runs 15 residues. From germline, CDR1 is MRHNA and CDR2 SNTAGT. Trimming took off 4 bases at V and 1 base at J, with 8 bases between the two ends. CDR3 nucleotides: TGTGCCAGCAGTGCCGGGACTTCTGGGGCCAACGTCCTGACTTTC. It translates to CASSAGTSGANVLTF.

The rearrangement links TRBV10-3 to TRBJ2-1; possible D gene TRBD2, 6 bases. V gave up 2 bases and J gave up 4 bases, with 15 bases separating them. This CDR3 region has 16 residues. From germline, CDR1 is ENHRY and CDR2 SYGVKD. CDR3 region: CAISEHLSGPYNEQFF. For the CDR3, the DNA is TGTGCCATCAGTGAGCACCTAAGCGGGCCTTACAATGAGCAGTTCTTC.

This clonotype was detected only a few times. The J gene is TRBJ2-1, the V gene TRBV3-1; D not resolved. The CDR3 runs to 11 residues. Trimming cost V 1 base and J 10 bases, with 5 bases left between them. The germline V gene encodes CDR1 LGHDT and CDR2 YNNKEL (reference sequence). CDR3 loop: CASSQAGEQFF. The CDR3 nucleotides are TGTGCCAGCAGCCAAGCCGGGGAGCAGTTCTTC.

The table lists this clonotype with a few counts. The chain joins TRBV2 to TRBJ1-1; TRBD1 matches 11 bases. With V trimmed by 0 bases and J by 4 bases, 4 bases remained unmatched. Germline CDR1 and CDR2: SNHLY and FYNNEI. CDR3 size: 16 residues. The CDR3 reads CASSEAPGTGGTEAFF. The CDR3 coding sequence is TGTGCCAGCAGTGAAGCGCCCGGGACAGGGGGCACTGAAGCTTTCTTT.

The rearrangement uses TRBV29-1 and TRBJ2-1, with a weak D call TRBD2 (5 bases). The CDR3 has 16 residues. Germline V gives CDR1 SQVTM, CDR2 ANQGSEA. V was trimmed by 4 bases and J by 0 bases, leaving 16 bases between them. The DNA for the CDR3 is TGCAGCGTTGTAAAGCGTCCCACTAGCTCCTACAATGAGCAGTTCTTC. It specifies CSVVKRPTSSYNEQFF.

As concerns this clonotype: One junction end does not reproduce the germline sequence, and a read error may be involved. V gene TRBV6-4 combines with J gene TRBJ2-1; D is possibly TRBD2 (5 bases). This CDR3 comprises 15 residues. The germline CDR1 and CDR2 sequences are MRHNA and SNTAGT. The CDR3 region is CASIDHGVLDNEQFF. CDR3 bases: TGTGCCAGCATTGACCACGGGGTTCTCGACAATGAGCAGTTCTTC.

CDR3 DNA sequence: TGTGCCAGCAACCCCGTTGCGGGAGTTGAGCAGTTCTTC. This translates into CASNPVAGVEQFF. The genes are TRBV7-9 and TRBJ2-1; 7 bases agree with TRBD2. The CDR3 is 13 residues long. Germline V gene data show CDR1 as SEHNR and CDR2 as FQNEAQ (reference sequence). Trimming took 7 bases from V and 9 from J; bases not matched to a gene: 9.

In this sample, this clonotype turned up many times. The gene calls are TRBV10-3 and TRBJ2-5, with 10 positions matching TRBD1. Looked up from germline, CDR1 is ENHRY and CDR2 is SYGVKD. V lost 6 bases, J lost 2 bases, and 0 bases stayed unmatched. The CDR3 has 13 residues. The CDR3 is CAIRDRGQETQYF. The CDR3 nucleotides are TGTGCCATCAGGGACAGGGGGCAAGAGACCCAGTACTTC.

The chain joins TRBV29-1 to TRBJ2-3; D perhaps matches TRBD2 (5 bases). Germline V CDR1 and CDR2: SQVTM, ANQGSEA. The germline V and J ends were trimmed by 6 bases and 10 bases, with 17 bases remaining between them. The CDR3 runs to 12 residues. CDR3 protein: CSVEGISAAQYF. The CDR3 DNA follows: TGCAGCGTCGAGGGCATCTCGGCCGCGCAGTATTTT.

V usage is TRBV2 and J usage is TRBJ1-5, with D perhaps matching TRBD1 (5 bases). The CDR3 consists of 15 residues. CDR1 and CDR2 (germline): SNHLY, FYNNEI. V was pared by 4 bases and J by 4 bases, with 14 bases between. CDR3 region: CASSVDSGGNQPQHF. The CDR3 bases are TGTGCCAGCAGTGTTGACTCTGGGGGGAATCAGCCCCAGCATTTT.

This clonotype was seen only a few times. V usage is TRBV5-4 and J usage is TRBJ2-3; 11 bases fit TRBD2. Unmatched junction bases numbered 5, after V lost 0 bases and J lost 2 bases. Germline V gene sequence: CDR1 SGHNT, CDR2 YYREEE (reference sequence). CDR3 length: 17 amino acids. The CDR3 DNA reads TGTGCCAGCAGCTTGGACTCTAGCGGGGGGACCACAGATACGCAGTATTTT. Encoded protein: CASSLDSSGGTTDTQYF.